Below are 14 T cell receptor beta chains sequenced from a single sample in a study of T cells after yellow fever vaccination. MiXCR, run by TCRdb on the 5' RACE reads, gives a single entry per CDR3 protein. The sample lists approximately 580,000 distinct CDR3 sequences, about a sixth occurring once. The sequencing here drew on PBMCs, taken 4 to 5 days after the first yellow fever vaccination. These receptors all come from a man in his late teens or twenties who received the YFV17D yellow fever vaccine.

This chain uses TRBV2 with TRBJ2-3; 9 positions match TRBD2. Germline CDR1 reads SNHLY; CDR2 reads FYNNEI. V trimming: 4 bases; J trimming: 0 bases; junction bases outside the gene matches: 5. The CDR3 totals 16 residues. CDR3 nucleotides: TGTGCCAGCAGTGTCTCTAGCGGGGAGAGCACAGATACGCAGTATTTT. This encodes CASSVSSGESTDTQYF.

The chain employs TRBV20-1 and TRBJ2-2; D possibly corresponds to TRBD2 (6 bases). CDR1 and CDR2 from the germline V gene are DFQATT and SNEGSKA (reference sequence). This CDR3 region has 18 residues. V was pared by 3 bases and J by 0 bases, with 20 bases between. The CDR3 sequence is CSARRDRGAPANTGELFF. The CDR3 DNA follows: TGCAGTGCTAGGAGAGATCGCGGGGCTCCGGCGAACACCGGGGAGCTGTTTTTT.

This clonotype was seen many times. V is TRBV6-4 and J is TRBJ2-1; 13 bases agree with TRBD2. V lost 4 bases, J lost 9 bases, and 12 bases stayed unmatched. CDR3 length equals 17 residues. Germline V lookup: CDR1 MRHNA, CDR2 SNTAGT. CDR3 region: CASSAQPTSGGAFEQFF. In nucleotides, the CDR3 is TGTGCCAGCAGTGCACAGCCAACTAGCGGGGGGGCGTTTGAGCAGTTCTTC.

The chain joins TRBV5-1 to TRBJ1-4; TRBD1 is a possible D gene (5 bases). This CDR3 region has 15 residues. Deletions cut 1 base from V and 8 bases from J, with 15 bases between. Germline V CDR1 and CDR2: SGHRS, YFSETQ. CDR3 amino acids: CASSLLSRVGEKLFF. CDR3 in DNA: TGCGCCAGCAGCTTGCTTTCCAGGGTCGGCGAAAAACTGTTTTTT.

A remark on this clonotype: No DNA is shown, since the ends of the CDR3 on it are uncertain; the CDR3 is the one TCRdb lists. The V call is TRBV6-2 or TRBV6-3, the J call TRBJ1-5. CDR1 MNHEY and CDR2 SVGEGT come from the germline V gene. With termini counted, the CDR3 has 14 amino acids. CDR3 in amino acids: CASSRSSLWQPQHF.

V usage is TRBV3-1 and J usage is TRBJ2-1; weak D call: TRBD1 (6 bases). V dropped 10 bases and J dropped 4 bases, with 11 bases sitting between them. Germline V gene data show CDR1 as LGHDT and CDR2 as YNNKEL (reference sequence). This CDR3 has 12 amino acids. The CDR3 DNA follows: TGTGCCACCACTAGGGGGTACAATGAGCAGTTCTTC. This codes for CATTRGYNEQFF.

This chain connects TRBV20-1 to TRBJ2-1; no clear D. CDR3 length: 13 amino acids. Trimming took off 1 base at V and 12 bases at J, with 16 bases between the two ends. Germline CDR1 reads DFQATT; CDR2 reads SNEGSKA (reference sequence). DNA of the CDR3: TGCAGTGCTAGAGTCTCCCCCCCTAACGGGCAGTTCTTC. Translating it yields CSARVSPPNGQFF.

In its sample, this clonotype was seen a few times. The CDR3 DNA follows: TGCAGTGCTCGAATGGGACTAGCCGCCGGGGAGCTGTTTTTT. Translating gives CSARMGLAAGELFF. The V gene is TRBV20-1, the J gene TRBJ2-2, with 9 bases identical to TRBD2. V shed 5 bases and J 6 bases; nucleotides not matched to a gene: 7. Germline-derived CDR1 and CDR2 are DFQATT and SNEGSKA (reference sequence). The CDR3 is 14 residues long.

The chain combines TRBV19 with TRBJ2-6; possibly TRBD1 for D (6 bases). Per germline, CDR1 LNHDA and CDR2 SQIVND (reference sequence). This CDR3 is 15 amino acids long. With 4 bases removed from V and 0 bases from J, the gap between germline ends came to 7 bases. CDR3 nucleotides: TGTGCCAGTAGTACCAGGGGCTCTGGGGCCAACGTCCTGACTTTC. It translates to CASSTRGSGANVLTF.

The chain recombines TRBV6-1 with TRBJ1-4; D possibly corresponds to TRBD1 (6 bases). Germline CDR1 MNHNS, CDR2 SASEGT. Trimming shortened V by 4 bases and J by 8 bases, and 14 bases separated the two germline ends. The CDR3 covers 14 residues. CDR3 sequence reads: CASSADRLGEKLFF. The CDR3 DNA is TGTGCCAGCAGTGCCGACAGGTTGGGAGAAAAACTGTTTTTT.

This chain links TRBV19 with TRBJ2-7; 7 positions agree with TRBD1. Germline CDR1 and CDR2: LNHDA and SQIVND (reference sequence). V trimming: 5 bases; J trimming: 2 bases; junction bases outside the gene matches: 6. The CDR3 totals 14 residues. The CDR3 reads CASSERTGAYEQYV. The CDR3 nucleotides read TGTGCCAGTAGTGAACGGACAGGAGCCTACGAGCAGTACGTC.

The CDR3 region has the DNA TGTGCCAGCAGCTTAAGCCCGGGAGTGTACACTGAAGCTTTCTTT. Its translation: CASSLSPGVYTEAFF. The chain uses TRBV13 and TRBJ1-1; D call uncertain. The CDR3 contains 15 residues. CDR1 is PRHDT, CDR2 FYEKMQ, per germline (reference sequence). V lost 2 bases to trimming and J lost 3 bases, with 13 bases between them.

This clonotype turned up a few times. This rearrangement joins TRBV7-6 to TRBJ2-5, with 7 bases that match TRBD2. CDR3 length: 13 amino acids. Germline loops: CDR1 SGHVS, CDR2 FNYEAQ. The junction had 5 bases not matched to a gene; V was cut back by 3 bases and J by 7 bases. The CDR3 reads CASSFGGSGTQYF. The CDR3 bases are TGTGCCAGCAGCTTCGGGGGGTCGGGGACCCAGTACTTC.

The sample holds a few counts of this clonotype. The gene calls are TRBV7-2 and TRBJ2-4; 8 bases are a match to TRBD1. V shed 3 bases, J shed 0 bases, and the junction held 7 bases outside the gene matches. Per the germline V gene, CDR1 is SGHTA and CDR2 is FQGNSA. There are 17 residues in the CDR3. The CDR3 spells CASSLTGDRLAKNIQYF. CDR3 sequence (DNA): TGTGCCAGCAGCTTGACAGGGGATCGGTTAGCCAAAAACATTCAGTACTTC. Filled out from reference TRBV7-2 and TRBJ2-4, the complete variable domain reads GAGVSQSPSNKVTEKGKDVELRCDPISGHTALYWYRQSLGQGLEFLIYFQGNSAPDKSGLPSDRFSAERTGGSVSTLTIQRTQQEDSAVYLCASSLTGDRLAKNIQYFGAGTRLSVL.